Listed below are T cell receptor beta chains from one sample, sequenced in a study of T cells in Graves' hyperthyroidism and ophthalmopathy. TCRdb used MiXCR to reprocess the multiplex PCR reads, holding one entry per CDR3 protein. The sample yields about 350,000 distinct CDR3 sequences, 15% to 20% seen once. What was sequenced was blood. The receptor source for this set is a woman aged 40 to 55 with Graves' ophthalmopathy. CDR3s include the opening cysteine and the closing phenylalanine or tryptophan. Each record gives: J gene, V gene, clone size, CDR3 length, D gene, CDR3 protein, CDR3 DNA. The D gene is left open where the match is weak. Size is omitted from some rows. Given values are once, few, many or a class for expanded clones.

TRBJ1-1 TRBV28 many 12 . CASSLAVGEAFF TGTGCCAGCAGTTTAGCGGTGGGTGAAGCTTTCTTT
TRBJ2-7 TRBV6-1 many 16 . CASSLKPGPPTYEQYF TGTGCCAGCAGTCTCAAGCCGGGCCCGCCAACCTACGAGCAGTACTTC
TRBJ2-7 TRBV25-1 many 12 . CASSDRRGEQYF TGTGCCAGCTCTGACAGGAGGGGCGAGCAGTACTTC
TRBJ1-2 TRBV7-3 . 14 . CASSKQGLSYGYTF TGTGCCAGCAGTAAACAGGGACTCTCCTATGGCTACACCTTC
TRBJ1-1 TRBV7-8 many 14 . CASSLEGRSAEAFF TGTGCCAGCAGCTTAGAGGGCAGGTCTGCTGAAGCTTTCTTT
TRBJ2-1 TRBV13 many 15 TRBD2 CASSQLGTSENEQFF TGTGCCAGCAGCCAACTCGGGACTAGTGAGAATGAGCAGTTCTTC
TRBJ1-2 TRBV12-5 many 15 . CASGLSARGFNGYTF TGTGCTAGTGGTTTGTCGGCGCGGGGGTTCAATGGCTACACCTTC
TRBJ1-1 TRBV20-1 few 13 . CSAELDGHTEAFF TGCAGTGCCGAACTGGACGGGCACACTGAAGCTTTCTTT
TRBJ1-1 TRBV28 many 13 . CASSSGRETEAFF TGTGCCAGCAGTTCAGGACGGGAAACTGAAGCTTTCTTT
TRBJ2-5 TRBV24-1 . 15 TRBD1 CATSVSGQGQETQYF TGTGCCACCAGTGTTTCGGGACAGGGCCAAGAGACCCAGTACTTC
TRBJ2-7 TRBV28 many 14 . CASSLPGGSYEQYF TGTGCCAGCAGTTTACCGGGCGGCTCCTACGAGCAGTACTTC
TRBJ2-7 TRBV11-2 many 16 . CASSLLRSGRPYEQYF TGTGCCAGCAGCTTACTTCGGTCAGGAAGACCCTACGAGCAGTACTTC
TRBJ2-1 TRBV5-1 few 15 TRBD1 CASSLAGQGVNEQFF TGCGCCAGCAGCTTGGCTGGACAGGGAGTCAATGAGCAGTTCTTC
TRBJ2-7 TRBV20-1 many 16 TRBD1 CSARRDRASAGYEQYF TGCAGTGCTAGACGGGACAGGGCCTCTGCAGGTTACGAGCAGTACTTC
TRBJ2-6 TRBV6-9 . 17 . CASSYAPVRAEANVLTF TGTGCCAGCAGTTATGCGCCGGTCCGCGCGGAGGCCAACGTCCTGACTTTC
TRBJ2-7 TRBV20-1 many 14 TRBD1 CSAGGPTSLYEQYF TGCAGTGCAGGGGGCCCCACATCACTCTACGAGCAGTACTTC
TRBJ1-2 TRBV7-3 few 15 . CASSLSGGAHYGYTF TGTGCCAGCAGCTTAAGCGGGGGCGCGCACTATGGCTACACCTTC
TRBJ2-5 TRBV6-2/TRBV6-3 many 12 . CASKGPRETQYF TGTGCCAGCAAGGGTCCCAGAGAGACCCAGTACTTC
TRBJ1-6 TRBV6-1 . 13 TRBD1 CARGDRANSPLHF TGTGCCAGGGGAGACAGGGCTAATTCACCCCTCCACTTT
TRBJ1-1 TRBV30 few 12 . CAWSARNTEAFF TGTGCCTGGAGTGCGAGGAACACTGAAGCTTTCTTT
TRBJ2-2 TRBV5-1 . 14 . CASSREAATGELFF TGCGCCAGCAGCCGGGAAGCAGCCACCGGGGAGCTGTTTTTT
TRBJ1-5 TRBV19 many 15 . CASSIALFSNQPQHF TGTGCCAGTAGTATCGCCCTCTTTAGCAATCAGCCCCAGCATTTT
TRBJ1-1 TRBV29-1 many 9 . CSVDTEAFF TGCAGCGTTGACACTGAAGCTTTCTTT
TRBJ2-7 TRBV3-1 many 18 TRBD2 CASSQKLAGPPSVIQQYF TGTGCCAGCAGCCAGAAACTAGCGGGGCCACCATCAGTTATCCAGCAGTACTTC
TRBJ2-7 TRBV9 many 15 TRBD2 CASSPRPAGGVEQYF TGTGCCAGCAGCCCGCGCCCGGCGGGAGGGGTCGAGCAGTACTTC
TRBJ2-5 TRBV15 many 13 . CATSRGARETQYF TGTGCCACCAGCAGAGGGGCACGGGAGACCCAGTACTTC
TRBJ2-7 TRBV20-1 many 13 . CSAQRGGGAEQYF TGCAGTGCCCAGAGGGGGGGAGGGGCCGAGCAGTACTTC
TRBJ2-5 TRBV6-1 many 18 TRBD1 CASRNRDRGRGSGETQYF TGTGCCAGCAGGAACCGGGACAGGGGGCGCGGTTCAGGGGAGACCCAGTACTTC
TRBJ2-7 TRBV6-5 many 12 TRBD1 CATWDSTYEQYF TGTGCCACCTGGGACAGCACCTACGAGCAGTACTTC
TRBJ2-7 TRBV29-1 many 15 TRBD2 CSVGRSGSLSYEQYF TGCAGCGTTGGTCGCAGCGGGAGTTTGTCCTACGAGCAGTACTTC
TRBJ1-2 TRBV5-1 many 12 . CASSLSGHGYTF TGCGCCAGCAGCTTGAGCGGGCATGGCTACACCTTC
TRBJ1-2 TRBV28 many 14 . CASSSSYAIYGYTF TGTGCCAGCAGTTCCAGCTATGCGATTTATGGCTACACCTTC
TRBJ1-1 TRBV28 many 15 . CASSVWSGPNTEAFF TGTGCCAGCAGTGTTTGGTCGGGGCCAAACACTGAAGCTTTCTTT
TRBJ1-1 TRBV28 many 12 . CASSDELTEAFF TGTGCCAGCAGCGACGAGCTCACTGAAGCTTTCTTT
TRBJ1-5 TRBV7-8 many 15 . CASSPSRLGDQPQHF TGTGCCAGCAGCCCCAGCCGTCTCGGCGATCAGCCCCAGCATTTT
TRBJ1-1 TRBV5-1 many 16 TRBD1 CASSFETGGIGTEAFF TGCGCCAGCAGCTTTGAGACAGGGGGCATCGGCACTGAAGCTTTCTTT
TRBJ1-2 TRBV27 many 11 . CASNDGHGYTF TGTGCCAGCAACGACGGACATGGCTACACCTTC
TRBJ2-7 TRBV28 many 16 TRBD2 CASSLLAGVRVYEQYF TGTGCCAGCAGTTTACTAGCGGGAGTCCGGGTCTACGAGCAGTACTTC
TRBJ2-7 TRBV28 . 13 . CASSLGIGDEQYF TGTGCCAGCAGTTTAGGGATCGGGGACGAGCAGTACTTC
TRBJ2-7 TRBV11-2 many 16 . CASSSSPGSFSYEQYF TGTGCCAGCAGCTCGAGTCCCGGGAGCTTCTCCTACGAGCAGTACTTC
TRBJ2-7 TRBV5-1 many 15 . CASSPTPGEKYEQYF TGCGCCAGCAGCCCTACACCGGGCGAGAAATACGAGCAGTACTTC
TRBJ2-5 TRBV29-1 many 14 . CSVEEMGAGETQYF TGCAGCGTTGAAGAGATGGGGGCAGGAGAGACCCAGTACTTC
TRBJ1-5 TRBV7-8 . 18 . CASSRIGLGLGVRQPQHF TGTGCCAGCAGCCGCATTGGTTTGGGGCTAGGAGTTAGGCAGCCCCAGCATTTT
TRBJ2-7 TRBV7-2 once 14 . CASSATGPTYEQYF TGTGCCAGCAGCGCCACGGGGCCCACCTACGAGCAGTACTTC
TRBJ2-7 TRBV10-1 many 15 . CASSDGDRFSYEQYF TGCGCCAGCAGTGACGGCGACAGGTTCTCTTACGAGCAGTACTTC
TRBJ2-5 TRBV10-3 . 13 . CAIKPDSQETQYF TGTGCCATCAAACCGGACAGTCAAGAGACCCAGTACTTC
TRBJ2-7 TRBV6-5 many 14 TRBD2 CASRNSGSNYEQYF TGTGCCAGCAGAAACAGCGGGAGCAACTACGAGCAGTACTTC
TRBJ2-7 TRBV2 . 12 . CASSEAKYEQYF TGTGCCAGCAGTGAAGCGAAGTACGAGCAGTACTTC
TRBJ1-1 TRBV12-3/TRBV12-4 many 14 . CASSLPGANTEAFF TGTGCCAGCAGTTTGCCTGGGGCTAACACTGAAGCTTTCTTT
TRBJ2-2 TRBV7-2 few 15 TRBD1 CASSLNRGVTGELFF TGTGCCAGCAGCTTAAACAGGGGCGTCACCGGGGAGCTGTTTTTT